This T cell receptor beta chain was captured in a study of molecular identifiers for immune sequencing clone quantification. Study-wide background: Across replicate runs, RNA obtained from about 19,000 or 110,000 naive CD8 cells was divided into five, with four undergoing sequencing. Study results and limitations: For effector cells, clones above 20 RNA copies held over 97% of molecules; for naive cells, under 1%. The study reportedly detected spiked Jurkat TCR RNA from one cell among around 1 million naive cells.

The CD8+CD4-CCR7+CD45RA+ phenotype defined the sorted naive CD8 T cells. The germline gives CDR1 DFQATT, CDR2 SNEGSKA (reference sequence). The V gene lost 3 bases and the J gene lost 6 bases, with 15 bases spanning the gap. The CDR3 sequence is 14 residues long. MiXCR, run by TCRdb on the PCR reads, gives a single entry per CDR3 protein. The profile covers over 35,000 distinct CDR3 sequences, with about 18% appearing a single time and more than 6% taken by the ten largest. This clonotype has more than one count but fewer than ten. What it binds is not known. Sequencing was carried out using naive CD8+ T cells from blood, with Jurkat cell RNA spiked in. Subset meaning: FACS-sorted CD8+CD4-CCR7+CD45RA+ naive T cells. The chain combines TRBV20-1 with TRBJ1-5; weak D call: TRBD1 (5 bases). This receptor was identified in a human donor in good health. Some libraries in this study had Jurkat cell RNA spiked in. The DNA of the CDR3 is TGCAGTGCTAGCCCCGGGGTTGGGGGTCAGCCCCAGCATTTT. This gives the protein CSASPGVGGQPQHF.